Listed here are 24 T cell receptor beta chains from one sample, sequenced in a study of human T cells and chemical hapten exposure. MiXCR was run by TCRdb on the RACE reads, yielding one entry per CDR3 protein. Of about 360,000 distinct CDR3 sequences listed, around 7% are singletons. Documented time point: patch test 1, 2 weeks after DPC sensitization. The treatment was: therapeutic diphenylcyclopropenone sensitization with weekly scalp DPC. The sequencing here drew on whole blood, taken in connection with sensitization to the hapten diphenylcyclopropenone (DPC). The receptors derive from a woman aged 18-29 years with alopecia areata. Some clones in this sample may be carry-over from other donors' samples.

This clonotype was seen more than once but under ten times. The V call is TRBV7-6, the J call TRBJ1-1; perhaps TRBD1 as D (5 bases). Germline CDR1 SGHVS, CDR2 FNYEAQ. The V end lost 1 base, the J end lost 5 bases, and 11 bases lay between the germline ends. The CDR3 is made up of 14 amino acids. The CDR3 coding sequence is TGTGCCAGCAGCTTAGAAGTGGGGACTACTGAAGCTTTCTTT. This codes for CASSLEVGTTEAFF.

The sample holds many counts of this clonotype. V and J are TRBV28 and TRBJ1-1, with D possibly being TRBD1 (5 bases). CDR1 is MDHEN and CDR2 is SYDVKM in the germline V gene. Trimming left V 3 bases short and J 11 bases short, with 16 bases between. The CDR3 consists of 13 residues. The CDR3 bases are TGTGCCAGCAGTTTGGGGACGGTGCGTGTGGCTTTCTTT. Its protein product is CASSLGTVRVAFF.

Ten or more counts support this clonotype. The CDR3 DNA follows: TGTGCCTCCATGCAGGGACTAGCGGGGGCAGAGCAGTTCTTC. It translates to CASMQGLAGAEQFF. The chain employs TRBV10-3 and TRBJ2-1; 14 positions match TRBD2. The CDR3 is 14 residues long. CDR1 is ENHRY, CDR2 SYGVKD, per germline. V was clipped by 11 bases and J by 10 bases; unmatched bases: 10.

V usage is TRBV10-3 and J usage is TRBJ2-2; D tentatively reads TRBD1 or TRBD2 (5 bases each). This CDR3 has 15 amino acids. V was trimmed by 7 bases and J by 6 bases, leaving 18 bases between them. CDR1 ENHRY and CDR2 SYGVKD come from the germline V gene. Here the CDR3 reads CAITLSGTPPGELFF. The CDR3 bases are TGTGCCATCACCCTTTCGGGGACCCCCCCCGGGGAGCTGTTTTTT.

This clonotype was seen repeatedly, ten times or more. V usage is TRBV6-2 or TRBV6-3 and J usage is TRBJ1-5; the D is unclear. The CDR3 is 13 residues long. V was clipped by 3 bases and J by 1 base, with 4 bases between them. Germline assignment: CDR1 MNHEY and CDR2 SVGEGT. CDR3 loop: CASSYRSNQPQHF. CDR3 coding DNA: TGTGCCAGCAGTTATCGGAGCAATCAGCCCCAGCATTTT.

Only a few counts were recorded for this clonotype. This chain connects TRBV5-8 to TRBJ1-6; 7 bases agree with TRBD1. CDR1 SGHTS and CDR2 YDEGEE come from the germline V gene. The CDR3 length is 15 residues. With V trimmed by 1 base and J by 9 bases, 7 bases remained unmatched. The CDR3 DNA follows: TGTGCCAGCAGCTTGTACGCAGGGGGGGGTTCACCCCTCCACTTT. Its translation: CASSLYAGGGSPLHF. Full variable domain (missing parts from reference TRBV5-8 and TRBJ1-6): EAGVTQSPTHLIKTRGQQATLRCSPISGHTSVYWYQQALGLGLQFLLWYDEGEERNRGNFPPRFSGRQFPNYSSELNVNALELEDSALYLCASSLYAGGGSPLHFGNGTRLTVT.

This clonotype has a handful of counts. The chain employs TRBV27 and TRBJ2-7, with 7 nucleotides matching TRBD1. The V and J ends lost 3 bases and 3 bases, in that order; junction bases with no gene match: 8. The germline gives CDR1 MNHEY, CDR2 SMNVEV (reference sequence). This CDR3 has 15 residues. The CDR3 DNA reads as TGTGCCAGCAGTTTTGGACAGGAGGTAGGCTACGAGCAGTACTTC. Translated, it gives CASSFGQEVGYEQYF.

This clonotype was detected a few times. The chain employs TRBV27 and TRBJ1-1, with TRBD1 identical over 7 bases. The CDR3 length is 14 residues. The V segment lost 7 bases and the J segment 4 bases; nucleotides outside the gene matches: 9. Per germline, CDR1 MNHEY and CDR2 SMNVEV (reference sequence). The CDR3 DNA reads TGTGCCAGCAATATAAACAGGGGTAGCACTGAAGCTTTCTTT. This gives the protein CASNINRGSTEAFF.

In DNA, the CDR3 is TGTGCCAGCAGTTTCACGGAATCCTACAATGAGCAGTTCTTC. Protein product: CASSFTESYNEQFF. The chain employs TRBV27 and TRBJ2-1; no clear D. With 3 bases removed from V and 1 base from J, the gap between germline ends came to 7 bases. Germline V CDR1 and CDR2: MNHEY, SMNVEV (reference sequence). CDR3 length: 14 residues.

Ten or more counts support this clonotype. CDR3 coding DNA: TGTGCCAGCTTGGACAGGGGTGATGAGCAGTTCTTC. This sequence encodes CASLDRGDEQFF. This chain links TRBV6-2 or TRBV6-3 with TRBJ2-1, with 9 bases aligning to TRBD1. V shed 8 bases and J 8 bases; nucleotides not matched to a gene: 4. Germline V CDR1 and CDR2: MNHEY, SVGEGT. This CDR3 spans 12 amino acids.

This clonotype has just a few counts. The gene calls are TRBV2 and TRBJ2-2; maybe TRBD1 (6 bases). V lost 5 bases and J lost 6, with 10 bases in between. This CDR3 region has 13 residues. Germline values: CDR1 SNHLY, CDR2 FYNNEI. CDR3: CASSIQGSGELFF. As DNA, the CDR3 is TGTGCCAGCAGTATTCAGGGGTCCGGGGAGCTGTTTTTT. Based on the CDR3 plus reference TRBV2 and TRBJ2-2, the full variable domain is EPEVTQTPSHQVTQMGQEVILRCVPISNHLYFYWYRQILGQKVEFLVSFYNNEISEKSEIFDDQFSVERPDGSNFTLKIRSTKLEDSAMYFCASSIQGSGELFFGEGSRLTVL.

This clonotype showed up many times. The J gene is TRBJ2-7, the V gene TRBV27; no definite D call. This CDR3 is 13 amino acids long. V lost 4 bases, J lost 0 bases, and 7 bases lay in between. CDR1 is MNHEY, CDR2 SMNVEV, per germline (reference sequence). CDR3 sequence: CASSSLHSYEQYF. In DNA form, the CDR3 reads TGTGCCAGCAGTTCTCTCCACTCCTACGAGCAGTACTTC.

This clonotype was recorded many times. The chain uses TRBV4-3 and TRBJ2-2, with TRBD1 as a possible D gene (5 bases). The ends were cut back, 0 bases at V and 4 bases at J, with 12 bases in the middle. The CDR3 spans 16 residues. Germline-derived CDR1 and CDR2 are LGHNA and YSLEER. The CDR3 loop reads CASSQDKGAITGELFF. The CDR3 region has the DNA TGCGCCAGCAGCCAAGATAAAGGGGCGATCACCGGGGAGCTGTTTTTT.

In this sample, this clonotype turned up many times. V usage is TRBV12-3 or TRBV12-4 and J usage is TRBJ2-5; 13 nucleotides match TRBD2. This CDR3 is built from 17 residues. The junction had 9 bases not matched to a gene; V was cut back by 6 bases and J by 2 bases. The CDR3: CASSPERLAGGQETQYF. CDR3 in DNA: TGTGCCAGCAGCCCTGAAAGACTAGCGGGGGGTCAAGAGACCCAGTACTTC.

The chain has TRBV14 and TRBJ1-4; D gene uncertain. The CDR3 runs to 13 residues. V was cut by 3 bases and J by 7 bases, with 9 bases left in between. Germline CDR1 SGHDN, CDR2 FVKESK. The CDR3 reads CASSQDPREKLFF. The CDR3 DNA follows: TGTGCCAGCAGCCAGGACCCACGTGAAAAACTGTTTTTT. Full variable domain (remainder filled in from reference TRBV14 and TRBJ1-4): EAGVTQFPSHSVIEKGQTVTLRCDPISGHDNLYWYRRVMGKEIKFLLHFVKESKQDESGMPNNRFLAERTGGTYSTLKVQPAELEDSGVYFCASSQDPREKLFFGSGTQLSVL.

This clonotype was detected many times. The rearrangement joins TRBV5-5 to TRBJ2-7, with D possibly TRBD2 on 6 matching bases. Between the trimmed V and J ends, which lost 4 bases and 5 bases, there was a span of 16 bases. The CDR3 spans 14 residues. CDR1 SGHKS and CDR2 YYEKEE come from the germline V gene (reference sequence). CDR3 amino acids: CASSRLVSRHEQYF. CDR3 in DNA: TGTGCCAGCAGCCGACTAGTAAGTCGGCACGAGCAGTACTTC.

This chain joins TRBV19 and TRBJ2-1; 11 bases align to TRBD2. This CDR3 has 17 residues. Germline lookup yields CDR1 LNHDA and CDR2 SQIVND (reference sequence). V gave up 1 base and J gave up 4 bases; unmatched junction bases: 6. CDR3 sequence (DNA): TGTGCCAGTAGTATAGCGTCTAGCGGGGGGCAATACAATGAGCAGTTCTTC. Its protein product is CASSIASSGGQYNEQFF.

The V and J genes are TRBV11-1 and TRBJ1-2; D ambiguous. CDR1 is SGHAT and CDR2 is FQDESV in the germline V gene (reference sequence). This CDR3 comprises 15 residues. V lost 5 bases, J lost 0 bases, and 13 bases lay in between. Written as DNA, the CDR3 is TGTGCCAGCAGCGACGGGCCGTTCCCTAACTATGGCTACACCTTC. It encodes CASSDGPFPNYGYTF.

The sample holds many counts of this clonotype. The rearrangement uses TRBV6-2 or TRBV6-3 and TRBJ2-5; the D gene is possibly TRBD2 (7 bases). Trimming pared 5 bases from V and 4 bases from J, leaving 17 bases between. CDR3 length equals 15 residues. Per the germline V gene, CDR1 is MNHEY and CDR2 is SVGEGT. The CDR3 nucleotides read TGTGCCAGCAGTCTCTTCCGGGGGGCAGGAGAGACCCAGTACTTC. Its protein product is CASSLFRGAGETQYF.

This clonotype was detected a few times. V usage is TRBV6-2 or TRBV6-3 and J usage is TRBJ2-3; D not resolved. V was shortened by 6 bases and J by 2 bases, with 18 bases between the two germline ends. Germline lookup yields CDR1 MNHEY and CDR2 SVGEGT. There are 16 residues in the CDR3. The CDR3 spells CASSLTDGYLTDTQYF. As DNA, the CDR3 is TGTGCCAGCAGCCTAACGGACGGATACCTCACAGATACGCAGTATTTT.

This clonotype was seen only a few times. This chain connects TRBV28 to TRBJ2-5; D gene uncertain. From germline, CDR1 is MDHEN and CDR2 SYDVKM. The CDR3 has 14 residues. Deletions cut 0 bases from V and 4 bases from J, with 9 bases between. The CDR3 DNA reads TGTGCCAGCAGTTTATGGGACGGTATAGAGACCCAGTACTTC. The encoded protein is CASSLWDGIETQYF.

This clonotype came up many times. This sequence joins TRBV4-3 and TRBJ1-2; possibly TRBD1 for D (5 bases). Trimming pared 7 bases from V and 3 bases from J, leaving 15 bases between. The germline CDR1 and CDR2 sequences are LGHNA and YSLEER. The CDR3 runs 14 residues. CDR3 in DNA: TGCGCCAGCACCACTTTTGCGGGGGACTATGGCTACACCTTC. This encodes CASTTFAGDYGYTF.

With respect to this clonotype: It may be a read error: a sequence one base away is much more abundant. The chain has TRBV25-1 and TRBJ2-3; weak D call: TRBD1 (6 bases). V lost 8 bases and J 0 bases, leaving 9 bases between the germline ends. The V gene's germline CDR1 is MGHDK and CDR2 SYGVNS. CDR3 length equals 13 residues. The CDR3 DNA reads TGTGCCAGCCTGGGGGCGAGCACAGATACGCAGTATTTT. Its translation: CASLGASTDTQYF.

This clonotype was observed at least ten times. The V and J genes are TRBV6-6 and TRBJ1-5; TRBD1 aligns across 7 bases. Per the germline V gene, CDR1 is MNHNY and CDR2 is SVGAGI (reference sequence). J lost 0 bases, V lost 6 bases, and 14 bases had no gene match. The length of the CDR3 is 18 residues. In nucleotides, the CDR3 is TGTGCCAGCAGCCGCAATCCTCAGACAGGGCATAGCAATCAGCCCCAGCATTTT. Residues: CASSRNPQTGHSNQPQHF.